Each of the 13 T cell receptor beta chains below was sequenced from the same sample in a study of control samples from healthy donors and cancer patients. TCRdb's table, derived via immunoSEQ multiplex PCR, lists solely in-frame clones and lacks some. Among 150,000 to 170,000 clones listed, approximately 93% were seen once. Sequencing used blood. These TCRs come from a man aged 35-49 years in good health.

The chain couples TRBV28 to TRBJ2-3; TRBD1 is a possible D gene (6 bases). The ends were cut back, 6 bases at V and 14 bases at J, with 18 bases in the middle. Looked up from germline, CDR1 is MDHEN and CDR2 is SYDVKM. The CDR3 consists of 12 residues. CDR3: CASRAVGRGPYF. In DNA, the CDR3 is TGTGCCAGCAGGGCCGTTGGCAGGGGCCCGTATTTT.

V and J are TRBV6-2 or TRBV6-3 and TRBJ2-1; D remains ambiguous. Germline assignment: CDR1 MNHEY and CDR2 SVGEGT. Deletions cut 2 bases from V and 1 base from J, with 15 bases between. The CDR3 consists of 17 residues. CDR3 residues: CASSYTRKGASYNEQFF. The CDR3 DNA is TGTGCCAGCAGTTACACCCGAAAAGGTGCTTCCTACAATGAGCAGTTCTTC.

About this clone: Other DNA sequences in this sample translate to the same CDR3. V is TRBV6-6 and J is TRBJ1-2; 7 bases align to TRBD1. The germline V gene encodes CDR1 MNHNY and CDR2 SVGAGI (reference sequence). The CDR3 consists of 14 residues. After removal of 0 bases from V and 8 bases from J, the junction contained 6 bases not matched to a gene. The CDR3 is CASSYSTGTRGYTF. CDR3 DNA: TGTGCCAGCAGTTACTCGACAGGGACCAGGGGCTACACCTTC.

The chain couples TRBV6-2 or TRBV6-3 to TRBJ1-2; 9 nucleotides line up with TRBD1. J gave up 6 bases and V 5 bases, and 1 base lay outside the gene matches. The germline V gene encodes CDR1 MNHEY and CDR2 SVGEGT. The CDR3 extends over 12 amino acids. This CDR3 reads CASSRQGDGYTF. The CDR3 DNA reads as TGTGCCAGCAGTCGACAGGGGGATGGCTACACCTTC.

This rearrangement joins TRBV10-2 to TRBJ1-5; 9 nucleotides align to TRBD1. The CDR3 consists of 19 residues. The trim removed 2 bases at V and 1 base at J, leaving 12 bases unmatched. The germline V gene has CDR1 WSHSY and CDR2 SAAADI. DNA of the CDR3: TGCGCCAGCAGTGAGGAGGGACAGGGATGGTTGAAAAGCAATCAGCCCCAGCATTTT. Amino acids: CASSEEGQGWLKSNQPQHF.

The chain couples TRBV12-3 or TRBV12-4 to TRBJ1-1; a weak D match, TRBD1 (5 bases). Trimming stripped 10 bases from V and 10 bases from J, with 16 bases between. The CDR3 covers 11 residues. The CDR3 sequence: CANTLRGRAFF. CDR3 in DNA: TGTGCCAACACCCTAAGGGGTCGAGCTTTCTTT.

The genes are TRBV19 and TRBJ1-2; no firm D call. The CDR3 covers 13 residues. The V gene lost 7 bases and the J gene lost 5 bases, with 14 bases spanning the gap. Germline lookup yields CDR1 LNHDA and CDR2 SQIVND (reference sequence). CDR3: CASTTGRLYGYTF. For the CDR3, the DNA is TGTGCCAGTACCACCGGGAGGTTATATGGCTACACCTTC.

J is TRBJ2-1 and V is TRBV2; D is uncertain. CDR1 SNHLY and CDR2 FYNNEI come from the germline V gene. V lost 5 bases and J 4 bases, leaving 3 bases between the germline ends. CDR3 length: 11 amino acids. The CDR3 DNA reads TGTGCCAGCAGTCAATACAATGAGCAGTTCTTC. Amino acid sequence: CASSQYNEQFF. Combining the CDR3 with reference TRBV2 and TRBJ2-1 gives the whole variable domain EPEVTQTPSHQVTQMGQEVILRCVPISNHLYFYWYRQILGQKVEFLVSFYNNEISEKSEIFDDQFSVERPDGSNFTLKIRSTKLEDSAMYFCASSQYNEQFFGPGTRLTVL.

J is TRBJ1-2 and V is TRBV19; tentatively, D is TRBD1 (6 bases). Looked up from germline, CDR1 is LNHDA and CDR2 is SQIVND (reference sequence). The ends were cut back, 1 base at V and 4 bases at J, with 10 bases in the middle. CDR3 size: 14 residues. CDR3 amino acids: CASSIGLDSYGYTF. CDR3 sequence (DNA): TGTGCCAGTAGTATAGGGTTGGACAGCTATGGCTACACCTTC. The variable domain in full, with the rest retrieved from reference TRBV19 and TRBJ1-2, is DGGITQSPKYLFRKEGQNVTLSCEQNLNHDAMYWYRQDPGQGLRLIYYSQIVNDFQKGDIAEGYSVSREKKESFPLTVTSAQKNPTAFYLCASSIGLDSYGYTFGSGTRLTVV.

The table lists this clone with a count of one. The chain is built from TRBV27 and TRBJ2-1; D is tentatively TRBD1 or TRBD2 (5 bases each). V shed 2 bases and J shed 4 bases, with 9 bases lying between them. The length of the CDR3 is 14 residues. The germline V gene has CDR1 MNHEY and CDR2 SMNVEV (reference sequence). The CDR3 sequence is CASSLGGPYNEQFF. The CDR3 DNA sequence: TGTGCCAGCAGTTTAGGGGGACCTTACAATGAGCAGTTCTTC.

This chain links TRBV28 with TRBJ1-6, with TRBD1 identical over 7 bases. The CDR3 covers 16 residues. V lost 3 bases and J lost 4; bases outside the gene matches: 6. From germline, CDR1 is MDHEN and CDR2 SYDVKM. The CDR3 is CASSLRDSIYNSPLHF. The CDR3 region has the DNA TGTGCCAGCAGTTTGCGGGACAGTATTTATAATTCACCCCTCCACTTT.

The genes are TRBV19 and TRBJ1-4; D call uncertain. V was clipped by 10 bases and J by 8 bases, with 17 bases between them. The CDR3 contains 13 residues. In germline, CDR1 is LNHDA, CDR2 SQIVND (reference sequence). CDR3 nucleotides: TGTGCCACCTCAAGGGTCCCGGGGGAAAAACTGTTTTTT. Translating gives CATSRVPGEKLFF.

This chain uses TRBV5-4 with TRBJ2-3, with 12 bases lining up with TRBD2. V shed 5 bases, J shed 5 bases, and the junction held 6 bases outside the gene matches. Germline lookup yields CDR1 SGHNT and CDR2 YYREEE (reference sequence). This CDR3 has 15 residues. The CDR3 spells CASRLAGGGGDTQYF. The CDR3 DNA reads TGTGCCAGCAGACTAGCGGGGGGCGGTGGAGATACGCAGTATTTT.